Given below is one T cell receptor (beta chain) in context. PCR used 60 Vbeta primers and 13 Jbeta primers. The method was immunoSEQ multiplex PCR; TCRdb's version includes in-frame clones alone and lacks a portion of them. This table has 100,000 to 150,000 clones, 50% to 80% appearing once. This record comes from a study of cytomegalovirus exposure and HLA in healthy donors. The sample consisted of PBMCs. The sequence came from a woman aged 40 to 50 in good health and CMV-seropositive.

The DNA for the CDR3 is TGTGCCAGCAGCTCGAGCGGTACCAGAAAGTTCTTC. It encodes CASSSSGTRKFF. This rearrangement joins TRBV9 to TRBJ2-1; D may be TRBD2 (5 bases). Germline-derived CDR1 and CDR2 are SGDLS and YYNGEE. CDR3 length equals 12 residues. Between the trimmed V and J ends, which lost 4 bases and 14 bases, there was a span of 16 bases. Combining the CDR3 with reference TRBV9 and TRBJ2-1 gives the whole variable domain DSGVTQTPKHLITATGQRVTLRCSPRSGDLSVYWYQQSLDQGLQFLIQYYNGEERAKGNILERFSAQQFPDLHSELNLSSLELGDSALYFCASSSSGTRKFFGPGTRLTVL.